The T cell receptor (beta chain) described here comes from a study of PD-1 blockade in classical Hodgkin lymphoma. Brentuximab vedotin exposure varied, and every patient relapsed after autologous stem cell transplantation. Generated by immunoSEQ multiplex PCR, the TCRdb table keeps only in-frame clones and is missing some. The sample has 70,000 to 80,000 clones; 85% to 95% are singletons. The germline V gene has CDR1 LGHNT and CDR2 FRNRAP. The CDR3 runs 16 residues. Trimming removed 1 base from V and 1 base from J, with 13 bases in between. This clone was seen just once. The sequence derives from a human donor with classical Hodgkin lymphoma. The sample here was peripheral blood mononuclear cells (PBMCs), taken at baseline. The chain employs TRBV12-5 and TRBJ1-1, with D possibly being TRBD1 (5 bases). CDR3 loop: CASGLGTGAPNTEAFF. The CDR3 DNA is TGTGCTAGTGGTTTGGGGACCGGGGCCCCGAACACTGAAGCTTTCTTT.